The TCR beta chain described here comes from a study of cytomegalovirus exposure and HLA in healthy donors. PCR primers comprised 60 Vbeta and 13 Jbeta primers. Libraries were prepared by immunoSEQ multiplex PCR; TCRdb keeps only in-frame clonotypes and omits some of them. Seen here are about 140,000 clones, about 80% observed once, and the top ten hold around 1.2%. This clone was detected only a few times. The CDR3 spans 15 residues. J gave up 5 bases and V 2 bases, and 5 bases lay outside the gene matches. Germline V CDR1 and CDR2: MNHNY, SVGAGI (reference sequence). The sequenced sample consisted of PBMCs. This TCR derives from a male donor in good health and CMV-seropositive. The rearrangement links TRBV6-6 to TRBJ2-1; 8 nucleotides match TRBD1. The CDR3 loop is CASSYRADRDNEQFF. In DNA, the CDR3 is TGTGCCAGCAGTTACCGGGCGGACAGGGACAATGAGCAGTTCTTC.